This entry lists 10 T cell receptor beta chains sequenced from one sample in a study of control samples from healthy donors and cancer patients. TCRdb keeps only in-frame clones here, not all; method: immunoSEQ multiplex PCR. The sample lists 52,000 or so clones; about 93% were seen once. Source material: blood. The receptor source for this set is a man aged 25 to 40 in good health.

The CDR3 region is CASSHPGRNQPQHF. The CDR3, as DNA: TGCGCCAGCAGCCATCCAGGGCGCAATCAGCCCCAGCATTTT. This sequence joins TRBV4-3 and TRBJ1-5; TRBD1 might be the D (5 bases). The CDR3 totals 14 residues. Trimming stripped 3 bases from V and 2 bases from J, with 8 bases between. Germline CDR1 reads LGHNA; CDR2 reads YSLEER.

The genes are TRBV29-1 and TRBJ1-3; D is uncertain. The CDR3 runs 12 residues. The V end lost 5 bases, the J end lost 0 bases, and 5 bases lay between the germline ends. The germline V gene has CDR1 SQVTM and CDR2 ANQGSEA. The CDR3 sequence is CSVRSSGNTIYF. The CDR3 nucleotides are TGCAGCGTTAGGTCCTCTGGAAACACCATATATTTT. The variable domain in full, completed from reference TRBV29-1 and TRBJ1-3, reads SAVISQKPSRDICQRGTSLTIQCQVDSQVTMMFWYRQQPGQSLTLIATANQGSEATYESGFVIDKFPISRPNLTFSTLTVSNMSPEDSSIYLCSVRSSGNTIYFGEGSWLTVV.

This rearrangement joins TRBV6-5 to TRBJ1-4; the D gene is possibly TRBD1 (5 bases). Germline assignment: CDR1 MNHEY and CDR2 SVGAGI. CDR3 length equals 15 residues. V dropped 8 bases and J dropped 0 bases, with 13 bases sitting between them. CDR3 sequence (DNA): TGTGCCAGCGGTTCGGGGGGAGCAACTAATGAAAAACTGTTTTTT. Its protein product is CASGSGGATNEKLFF.

This chain links TRBV7-9 with TRBJ1-6; D not resolved. Germline CDR1 reads SEHNR; CDR2 reads FQNEAQ (reference sequence). V shed 2 bases and J shed 5 bases, with 7 bases lying between them. The CDR3 covers 14 residues. CDR3 amino acids: CASSLMADNSPLHF. CDR3 nucleotides: TGTGCCAGCAGCTTAATGGCAGATAATTCACCCCTCCACTTT.

About this clone: No DNA is shown, since the ends of the CDR3 on it are uncertain; the CDR3 is the one TCRdb lists. The chain links TRBV21-1 to TRBJ1-6. TRBV21-1 is shown as a pseudogene. The CDR3 totals 15 residues, both ends included. The CDR3 sequence: CASSKLVGKGSPLHF.

This clone was detected only a few times. J is TRBJ1-4 and V is TRBV6-5, with a possible D match to TRBD1 (6 bases). Germline loops: CDR1 MNHEY, CDR2 SVGAGI. Between the trimmed V and J ends, which lost 7 bases and 5 bases, there was a span of 14 bases. There are 14 residues in the CDR3. This CDR3 reads CASKLDSQNEKLFF. The CDR3 nucleotides are TGTGCCAGCAAGTTGGACAGCCAGAATGAAAAACTGTTTTTT.

V and J are TRBV9 and TRBJ1-2; weak D call: TRBD1 (6 bases). V lost 0 bases, J lost 8 bases, and 14 bases lay in between. Per the germline V gene, CDR1 is SGDLS and CDR2 is YYNGEE. This CDR3 region has 14 residues. The CDR3 region is CASSVASGGQGYTF. CDR3 DNA sequence: TGTGCCAGCAGCGTAGCTTCCGGGGGGCAAGGCTACACCTTC.

CDR3 loop: CASSYSNTGELFF. The CDR3 DNA is TGTGCCAGCAGTTACTCGAACACCGGGGAGCTGTTTTTT. V usage is TRBV6-5 and J usage is TRBJ2-2, with D unclear. The CDR3 extends over 13 amino acids. Germline CDR1 MNHEY, CDR2 SVGAGI. The germline V and J ends were trimmed by 0 bases and 1 base, with 0 bases remaining between them.

The chain combines TRBV7-2 with TRBJ2-7, with 8 bases that match TRBD2. Germline CDR1 and CDR2: SGHTA and FQGNSA. Trimming cost V 2 bases and J 2 bases; bases outside gene matches: 8. The CDR3 consists of 16 residues. Here the CDR3 reads CASSLIKAGVPYEQYF. The CDR3 DNA reads as TGTGCCAGCAGCTTAATAAAAGCGGGGGTTCCCTACGAGCAGTACTTC.

This clone has only one observation. The rearrangement uses TRBV28 and TRBJ1-1; D is unclear. Germline V gene lookup returns CDR1 MDHEN and CDR2 SYDVKM. Trimming took off 6 bases at V and 1 base at J, with 9 bases between the two ends. The CDR3 consists of 13 residues. CDR3 in amino acids: CASRLTGNTEAFF. The CDR3 region has the DNA TGTGCCAGCAGACTGACTGGGAACACTGAAGCTTTCTTT.